This T cell receptor (beta chain) was captured by sequencing in a study of T cell repertoires in cytomegalovirus infection. For the study at large: Both a matching HLA type and CMV infection were indicated by public TCR beta signatures.

This clonotype was detected only a few times. What it binds is not known. TCRdb reprocessed the reads with MiXCR, giving one entry per CDR3 protein. The sample holds under 800,000 distinct CDR3 sequences; approximately 24% are singletons and the top ten take less than 10%. Study-wide points: Within the response measured ex vivo, HLA-C-restricted CMV-specific TCR beta clonotypes were dominant. People with CMV and the relevant HLA were identified by cumulative public TCR beta family frequency.

The CDR3 length is 15 residues. The germline V gene has CDR1 DFQATT and CDR2 SNEGSKA (reference sequence). V gave up 0 bases and J gave up 6 bases, with 17 bases separating them. V usage is TRBV20-1 and J usage is TRBJ1-1; unclear D gene. Specimen: CD8+ T cells from PBMCs. This clonotype was obtained from a human donor in good health (CMV status not recorded). Some clones in this sample may be carry-over from other donors' samples. This CDR3 is CSARDPLGEAAEAFF. The DNA for the CDR3 is TGCAGTGCTAGAGATCCCCTTGGGGAGGCTGCTGAAGCTTTCTTT.